Listed here are 6 T cell receptor beta chains from one sample, sequenced in a study of T cell responses to AZD1222 COVID-19 vaccine. Sequencing used immunoSEQ multiplex PCR; TCRdb keeps in-frame clones, though not all of them. The sample yields over 110,000 clones, approximately 94% seen once. The sample in question was peripheral blood, obtained on day 0 of AZD1222 vaccination. All receptors come from an adult in good health.

This clone came up once. The rearrangement uses TRBV29-1 and TRBJ1-1; D not certain. CDR1 and CDR2 from the germline V gene are SQVTM and ANQGSEA. Trimming stripped 4 bases from V and 4 bases from J, with 7 bases between. This CDR3 spans 11 amino acids. The CDR3 nucleotides read TGCAGCGTTGGCGTTAGCACTGAAGCTTTCTTT. Translated: CSVGVSTEAFF.

The rearrangement joins TRBV7-2 to TRBJ2-1; maybe TRBD2 (5 bases). V gave up 5 bases and J gave up 6 bases, with 11 bases separating them. The germline gives CDR1 SGHTA, CDR2 FQGNSA. This CDR3 comprises 13 residues. CDR3 nucleotides: TGTGCCAGCAGCCTGCGGGTCCGCAATGAGCAGTTCTTC. Protein: CASSLRVRNEQFF.

This clone came up once. V and J are TRBV7-6 and TRBJ1-2; 8 nucleotides match TRBD1. Trimming at V came to 5 bases and at J to 7 bases, leaving 6 bases not matched to a gene. The CDR3 has 13 residues. Germline values: CDR1 SGHVS, CDR2 FNYEAQ. The chain's CDR3 is CASSPGQGGGYTF. The DNA of the CDR3 is TGTGCCAGCAGCCCCGGACAGGGCGGTGGCTACACCTTC.

The chain recombines TRBV29-1 with TRBJ2-1; 7 bases match TRBD2. The CDR3 totals 12 residues. Germline V lookup: CDR1 SQVTM, CDR2 ANQGSEA. V shed 3 bases, J shed 8 bases, and the junction held 4 bases outside the gene matches. The CDR3 coding sequence is TGCAGCGTTGATGGACTAGTTTATGAGCAGTTCTTC. Translated, it gives CSVDGLVYEQFF.

This chain connects TRBV5-4 to TRBJ1-2; 8 nucleotides match TRBD1. CDR1 is SGHNT and CDR2 is YYREEE in the germline V gene (reference sequence). This CDR3 spans 14 amino acids. V shed 3 bases and J 4 bases; nucleotides not matched to a gene: 5. The CDR3 region has the DNA TGTGCCAGCAGCTCCCGACAGGGGAGCTATGGCTACACCTTC. It encodes CASSSRQGSYGYTF.

The rearrangement uses TRBV6-5 and TRBJ2-7; D not certain. Germline values: CDR1 MNHEY, CDR2 SVGAGI. The CDR3 sequence is 14 residues long. V was cut by 6 bases and J by 2 bases, with 14 bases left in between. CDR3 protein: CASRGTGQAYEQYF. CDR3 DNA: TGTGCCAGCAGGGGAACCGGGCAGGCCTACGAGCAGTACTTC.